This TCR beta chain comes out of a study of cytomegalovirus exposure and HLA in healthy donors. Notes on the study in general: CMV serostatus was the sole immune exposure data available. Presence/absence analyses supposed approximately even sequencing depth among donors.

V lost 10 bases to trimming and J lost 1 base, with 28 bases between them. Germline V gene sequence: CDR1 LNHDA, CDR2 SQIVND (reference sequence). CDR3 size: 18 residues. Comment on this clone: Antigen: not known.

PCR amplification relied on 60 Vbeta primers (plus 13 Jbeta primers). Assay: immunoSEQ multiplex PCR; the TCRdb copy retains only in-frame clones and omits some. The repertoire includes roughly 49,000 clones, around 85% of them detected once, and 2.5% sits in the top ten. This chain links TRBV19 with TRBJ1-1, with D possibly matching TRBD1 (5 bases). The sample was PBMCs. This clonotype was sampled from a boy aged 5 to 17 in good health and CMV-seropositive. The CDR3 region is CAILLHLDSRVANTEAFF. CDR3 bases: TGTGCCATTCTCCTTCACTTAGACAGCCGCGTCGCGAACACTGAAGCTTTCTTT.